One and the same sample provided the 13 T cell receptor beta chains below, sequenced in a study of T cell repertoires in cytomegalovirus infection. Via MiXCR, TCRdb re-called the reads, giving one row per CDR3 protein. The sample lists about 260,000 distinct CDR3 sequences; roughly 13% were seen once. The sequenced material came from PBMCs. All receptors come from a human donor in good health (CMV status not recorded). Some clones in this sample may be carry-over from other donors' samples.

This clonotype came up a few times. The chain carries TRBV20-1 and TRBJ2-7; D may be TRBD2 (5 bases). Looked up from germline, CDR1 is DFQATT and CDR2 is SNEGSKA (reference sequence). The ends were cut back, 6 bases at V and 9 bases at J, with 18 bases in the middle. The CDR3 length is 12 residues. CDR3 residues: CSAPLAGPVQYF. As DNA, the CDR3 is TGCAGTGCCCCCCTGGCGGGCCCTGTGCAGTACTTC.

This clonotype came up a few times. CDR3 in DNA: TGTGCCAGCAGTCCTTACCTTAGCGTTACCCGTGGAGAGACCCAGTACTTC. Protein: CASSPYLSVTRGETQYF. The gene calls are TRBV28 and TRBJ2-5, with a weak D call TRBD2 (5 bases). CDR1 MDHEN and CDR2 SYDVKM come from the germline V gene. The length of the CDR3 is 17 residues. The germline V and J ends were trimmed by 5 bases and 4 bases, with 23 bases remaining between them.

This clonotype has a handful of counts. This chain connects TRBV10-3 to TRBJ1-5; TRBD1 aligns across 11 bases. The V and J ends lost 2 bases and 7 bases, in that order; junction bases with no gene match: 4. The CDR3 is made up of 15 amino acids. The germline gives CDR1 ENHRY, CDR2 SYGVKD. CDR3 coding DNA: TGTGCCATCAGTGAGATCCGGGACAGGGGGCAGCCCCAGCATTTT. Protein sequence: CAISEIRDRGQPQHF.

This clonotype occurred many times. The chain links TRBV7-8 to TRBJ1-1, with D unresolved. Germline lookup yields CDR1 SGHVS and CDR2 FQNEAQ. The CDR3 spans 15 residues. The ends were cut back, 3 bases at V and 0 bases at J, with 11 bases in the middle. The CDR3 sequence is CASSFGVLLNTEAFF. CDR3 nucleotides: TGTGCCAGCAGCTTTGGGGTGTTACTGAACACTGAAGCTTTCTTT.

This clonotype was observed many times. The V gene is TRBV11-2, the J gene TRBJ1-1; no clear D. CDR1 SGHAT and CDR2 FQNNGV come from the germline V gene. The V end was cut by 3 bases, the J end by 2 bases, with 10 bases between. This CDR3 is built from 14 residues. CDR3 nucleotide sequence: TGTGCCAGCAGCTTTGCCTCGGTTAACACTGAAGCTTTCTTT. It encodes CASSFASVNTEAFF. Based on the CDR3 plus reference TRBV11-2 and TRBJ1-1, the full variable domain is EAGVAQSPRYKIIEKRQSVAFWCNPISGHATLYWYQQILGQGPKLLIQFQNNGVVDDSQLPKDRFSAERLKGVDSTLKIQPAKLEDSAVYLCASSFASVNTEAFFGQGTRLTVV.

This clonotype was counted at least ten times. The chain joins TRBV20-1 to TRBJ2-6, with D maybe TRBD2 (6 bases). The CDR3 runs 16 residues. V was pared by 1 base and J by 4 bases, with 14 bases between. CDR1 and CDR2 from the germline V gene are DFQATT and SNEGSKA (reference sequence). As DNA, the CDR3 is TGCAGTGCTAGAGCGAGTGCGGGGAGGGGGGCCAACGTCCTGACTTTC. Amino acid sequence: CSARASAGRGANVLTF.

V is TRBV29-1 and J is TRBJ2-4; 10 bases fit TRBD2. The CDR3 runs 12 residues. Germline lookup yields CDR1 SQVTM and CDR2 ANQGSEA. V shed 7 bases and J 6 bases; nucleotides not matched to a gene: 3. The CDR3 DNA reads TGCAGCGCCGGGACTAGCGTAAACATTCAGTACTTC. Protein sequence: CSAGTSVNIQYF.

As regards this clonotype: Germline is not matched at one junction end, which may reflect a read error. The chain couples TRBV19 to TRBJ1-5; D is unclear. This CDR3 comprises 12 residues. The germline gives CDR1 LNHDA, CDR2 SQIVND (reference sequence). The CDR3 spells CASSIAGQPQQF. The DNA for the CDR3 is TGTGCCAGTAGTATAGCAGGTCAGCCCCAGCAGTTT.

This chain uses TRBV5-6 with TRBJ1-2; TRBD1 agrees at 7 bases. The V gene end was trimmed by 7 bases and the J gene end by 4 bases; junction bases not matched to a gene: 7. The CDR3 is 13 amino acids. Germline assignment: CDR1 SGHDT and CDR2 YYEEEE. The CDR3 reads CASSTTGAYGYTF. CDR3 coding DNA: TGTGCCAGCTCCACAACAGGGGCCTATGGCTACACCTTC.

V gene TRBV18 combines with J gene TRBJ1-5; perhaps TRBD1 as D (6 bases). The germline V gene has CDR1 KGHSH and CDR2 LQKENI. CDR3 length: 13 amino acids. The V gene lost 6 bases and the J gene lost 4 bases, with 10 bases spanning the gap. The CDR3 loop is CASSTGANQPQHF. Here the CDR3 DNA reads TGTGCCAGCTCGACAGGTGCAAATCAGCCCCAGCATTTT.

This clonotype came up a few times. The chain has TRBV29-1 and TRBJ1-3; D is undetermined. V gave up 4 bases and J gave up 0 bases, with 10 bases separating them. This CDR3 is 14 amino acids long. CDR1 and CDR2 (germline): SQVTM, ANQGSEA. The DNA for the CDR3 is TGCAGCGTTGGGACGTCCAACTCTGGAAACACCATATATTTT. This translates into CSVGTSNSGNTIYF. The complete variable domain, with remaining parts taken from reference TRBV29-1 and TRBJ1-3, reads SAVISQKPSRDICQRGTSLTIQCQVDSQVTMMFWYRQQPGQSLTLIATANQGSEATYESGFVIDKFPISRPNLTFSTLTVSNMSPEDSSIYLCSVGTSNSGNTIYFGEGSWLTVV.

This clonotype was detected ten times or more. The chain recombines TRBV7-2 with TRBJ1-5, with TRBD1 identical over 7 bases. J lost 2 bases, V lost 8 bases, and 6 bases had no gene match. This CDR3 has 14 residues. The germline V gene has CDR1 SGHTA and CDR2 FQGNSA. CDR3 loop: CASRRGEGNQPQHF. CDR3 DNA sequence: TGTGCCAGCCGCAGGGGGGAGGGCAATCAGCCCCAGCATTTT.

The chain carries TRBV29-1 and TRBJ1-4; D unresolved. CDR1 and CDR2 (germline): SQVTM, ANQGSEA. The CDR3 spans 14 residues. The V end was cut by 4 bases, the J end by 5 bases, with 14 bases between. CDR3 nucleotides: TGCAGCGTTGGAGGTCAGCCACCCAATGAAAAACTGTTTTTT. Protein: CSVGGQPPNEKLFF.